A selection of T cell receptor beta chains follows, all from one sample in a study of cytomegalovirus exposure and HLA in healthy donors. The method was immunoSEQ multiplex PCR; TCRdb's version includes in-frame clones alone and lacks a portion of them. The repertoire consists of 180,000 or so clones, with more than 70% occurring once and the leading ten covering around 1.4%. The specimen was PBMCs. The receptors derive from a girl between 10 and 17 years old in good health and CMV-seropositive. The CDR3 runs from the conserved cysteine through the conserved F or W. The order of the fields is D gene, J gene, clone size, CDR3 length, V gene, CDR3 DNA, CDR3 protein. The D gene is left open where the match is weak. Rows may omit the clone size; those that give it use once, few, many or a size class.

- | TRBJ2-7 | - | 13 | TRBV15 | TGTGCCACCAGCAAAGGAGACTACTACGAGCAGTACTTC | CATSKGDYYEQYF
- | TRBJ2-7 | - | 14 | TRBV6-1 | TGTGCCAGCAGCCCCAGGGGTGGCTTCAACGAGCAGTACTTC | CASSPRGGFNEQYF
- | TRBJ2-3 | - | 12 | TRBV2 | TGTGCCAGTAAACGGGAGTCAGATACGCAGTATTTT | CASKRESDTQYF
- | TRBJ2-7 | - | 13 | TRBV7-9 | TGTGCCAGCAGCCCTTTCACTAGAAACGAGCAGTACTTC | CASSPFTRNEQYF
TRBD1 | TRBJ2-2 | - | 16 | TRBV7-2 | TGTGCCAGCAGCCAACACCGACAGGGGGCAGCCGGGGAGCTGTTTTTT | CASSQHRQGAAGELFF
TRBD1 | TRBJ1-2 | - | 15 | TRBV2 | TGTGCCAGCAGGTGGACAGGGGAGGGAAACTATGGCTACACCTTC | CASRWTGEGNYGYTF
- | TRBJ2-6 | - | 14 | TRBV10-3 | TGTGCCATCAGTGACTACTCTGGGGCCAACGTCCTGACTTTC | CAISDYSGANVLTF
- | TRBJ2-5 | - | 15 | TRBV7-9 | TGTGCCAGCAGCTCTGCAGGTGGGAGCGAAGAGACCCAGTACTTC | CASSSAGGSEETQYF
TRBD2 | TRBJ2-5 | - | 16 | TRBV4-2 | TGTGCCAGCAGCCAAGGACTAACTAGCGGGAGGGGCACCCAGTACTTC | CASSQGLTSGRGTQYF
- | TRBJ2-3 | - | 13 | TRBV10-3 | TGTGCCATTCGGACAGCTAGCACAGATACGCAGTATTTT | CAIRTASTDTQYF
TRBD1 | TRBJ2-7 | - | 16 | TRBV2 | TGTGCCAGCTTTTCCTTAATGACAGGGATATCCTACGAGCAGTACTTC | CASFSLMTGISYEQYF
- | TRBJ1-1 | - | 14 | TRBV5-4 | TGTGCCAGCAGCTTGCTGGACAAGAACACTGAAGCTTTCTTT | CASSLLDKNTEAFF
- | TRBJ2-1 | - | 13 | TRBV7-2 | TGTGCCAGCAGCTTCTATATGTACAATGAGCAGTTCTTC | CASSFYMYNEQFF
- | TRBJ2-3 | once | 15 | TRBV14 | TGTGCCAGCAGCCAAGTTCAGGGGTGGACAGATACGCAGTATTTT | CASSQVQGWTDTQYF
TRBD1 | TRBJ2-1 | - | 16 | TRBV11-1 | TGTGCCAGCAGCGGACCCAGGGGGCGATCCTACAATGAGCAGTTCTTC | CASSGPRGRSYNEQFF
- | TRBJ2-1 | - | 13 | TRBV7-3 | TGTGCCAGTAGCCGGGACTCCTACAATGAGCAGTTCTTC | CASSRDSYNEQFF
TRBD2 | TRBJ2-7 | - | 16 | TRBV9 | TGTGCCAGCAGCGTAGGTGGGACTAGCGGCCCTCATCAGCAGTACTTC | CASSVGGTSGPHQQYF
- | TRBJ2-7 | - | 11 | TRBV5-1 | TGCGCCAGCAGCTTGATCGACGAGCAGTACTTC | CASSLIDEQYF
- | TRBJ1-2 | - | 14 | TRBV28 | TGTGCCAGCAGCTATGGGTCAGGGTTCTATGGCTACACCTTC | CASSYGSGFYGYTF
- | TRBJ2-1 | - | 17 | TRBV19 | TGTGCCAGTCTCCGGGACAGGGGGCTAGCGGGAGGGTCTGAGCAGTTCTTC | CASLRDRGLAGGSEQFF
TRBD1 | TRBJ1-1 | once | 12 | TRBV28 | TGTGCCAGCAGTTTGACAGGGACTGAAGCTTTCTTT | CASSLTGTEAFF
TRBD1 | TRBJ2-7 | - | 15 | TRBV18 | TGTGCCAGCTCAGCGGACAGGGCCAGCTCCTACGAGCAGTACTTC | CASSADRASSYEQYF
TRBD2 | TRBJ2-7 | - | 18 | TRBV28 | TGTGCCAGCAGTTTGCCCTCGAGGGGTAGCGGGGCCACCTACGAGCAGTACTTC | CASSLPSRGSGATYEQYF
TRBD1 | TRBJ2-7 | few | 18 | TRBV5-1 | TGCGCCAGCAGCTCGCGGACAGGGGGTCTAGCGCCCTCCTACGAGCAGTACTTC | CASSSRTGGLAPSYEQYF
- | TRBJ1-3 | few | 17 | TRBV4-1 | TGCGCCAGCAGCCAAGCTGTGGTTCAGGGGCTAGGAAACACCATATATTTT | CASSQAVVQGLGNTIYF
TRBD1 | TRBJ1-2 | - | 11 | TRBV29-1 | TGCAGCGCTGGGACAGACTATGGCTACCCCTTC | CSAGTDYGYPF
- | TRBJ1-6 | - | 15 | TRBV9 | TGTGCCAGCAGCGTAGATCCCCTGGAGAATTCACCCCTCCACTTT | CASSVDPLENSPLHF
- | TRBJ2-5 | few | 13 | TRBV4-1 | TGCGCCAGCAGCCAAACGGTGTTGGAGACCCAGTACTTC | CASSQTVLETQYF
TRBD1 | TRBJ1-2 | - | 15 | TRBV30 | TGTGCCTGGAGTGAAGGGACAGGGGGCTTCTATGGCTACACCTTC | CAWSEGTGGFYGYTF
- | TRBJ1-1 | - | 14 | TRBV5-1 | TGCGCCAGCAGCCCAGCGCAGTTGAACACTGAAGCTTTCTTT | CASSPAQLNTEAFF
TRBD1 | TRBJ2-7 | - | 15 | TRBV7-9 | TGTGCCAGCAGCTTAGCAGACAGGGGGCGGTACGAGCAGTACTTC | CASSLADRGRYEQYF
- | TRBJ1-4 | once | 15 | TRBV30 | TGTGCCTGGAGTAAGGGGGTTGGGGCTAATGAAAAACTGTTTTTT | CAWSKGVGANEKLFF
TRBD2 | TRBJ2-5 | few | 16 | TRBV6-6 | TGTGCCAGCAGTCACAAGCGGGATGGGGGGCAAGAGACCCAGTACTTC | CASSHKRDGGQETQYF
TRBD2 | TRBJ2-1 | once | 18 | TRBV7-6 | TGTGCCAGCAGCCCAACCCGACTAGCGGAAAGCTCCTACAATGAGCAGTTCTTC | CASSPTRLAESSYNEQFF
- | TRBJ1-1 | - | 11 | TRBV30 | TGTGCCTGGAGTCGTGTCCCTGAAGCTTTCTTT | CAWSRVPEAFF
TRBD2 | TRBJ2-5 | - | 15 | TRBV5-1 | TGCGCCAGCAGCCCCGCTCCCGGGGGGGGAGAGACCCAGTACTTC | CASSPAPGGGETQYF
TRBD2 | TRBJ2-1 | - | 16 | TRBV5-1 | TGCGCCAGCAGCTGGAGCGGGAGGGCCGATTACAATGAGCAGTTCTTC | CASSWSGRADYNEQFF
- | TRBJ2-1 | - | 15 | TRBV7-2 | TGTGCCAGCAGCTTCGAGGGTGGCCCCTACAATGAGCAGTTCTTC | CASSFEGGPYNEQFF
- | TRBJ1-1 | - | 15 | TRBV10-3 | TGTGCCATCAGTGAGTCGGGGCACCGAAGCACTGAAGCTTTCTTT | CAISESGHRSTEAFF
TRBD1 | TRBJ2-1 | - | 18 | TRBV27 | TGTGCCAGCAGCAGTAGAAACCCGGGACAGGGGGCTGGCAATGAGCAGTTCTTC | CASSSRNPGQGAGNEQFF
TRBD2 | TRBJ2-5 | - | 14 | TRBV10-1 | TGCGCCAGCAGTGAGTCCGGGGGGCAAGAGACCCAGTACTTC | CASSESGGQETQYF
- | TRBJ2-7 | - | 15 | TRBV11-2 | TGTGCCAGCAGCTTAGACCAACAGGGATTGTACGAGCAGTACTTC | CASSLDQQGLYEQYF
TRBD2 | TRBJ2-2 | - | 17 | TRBV6-1 | TGTGCCAGCAGTGACCTCTACGGGAGGAGCAAGGCCGGGGAGCTGTTTTTT | CASSDLYGRSKAGELFF
- | TRBJ2-1 | - | 15 | TRBV6-5 | TGTGCCAGCAGTCCCAACAGGGGAGGCTACAATGAGCAGTTCTTC | CASSPNRGGYNEQFF
TRBD1 | TRBJ1-2 | - | 12 | TRBV10-3 | TGTGCCATCAGTGGGGACAGCGTAGGCTACACCTTC | CAISGDSVGYTF
- | TRBJ2-7 | - | 14 | TRBV5-1 | TGCGCCAGCAGCTCGAGCGGACTCCTTCGCGAGCAGTACTTC | CASSSSGLLREQYF
- | TRBJ1-1 | few | 14 | TRBV6-1 | TGTGCCAGCAGTGGTGGAGGGGGGGACACTGAAGCTTTCTTT | CASSGGGGDTEAFF
- | TRBJ1-3 | - | 15 | TRBV6-5 | TGTGCCAGCAGTTACTTCGCGGGGGCGTGGGACACCATATATTTT | CASSYFAGAWDTIYF
TRBD2 | TRBJ2-7 | - | 19 | TRBV7-2 | TGTGCCAGCAGCTTACCCCGTATAGGGACTAGCGGGAGGCGCTACGAGCAGTACTTC | CASSLPRIGTSGRRYEQYF
TRBD2 | TRBJ2-2 | - | 15 | TRBV6-5 | TGTGCCATACGGACTAGCGGGACGAACACCGGGGAGCTGTTTTTT | CAIRTSGTNTGELFF
TRBD2 | TRBJ2-5 | - | 16 | TRBV4-2 | TGTGCCAGCAGCCAATTGGGGGGGACTGATCAAGAGACCCAGTACTTC | CASSQLGGTDQETQYF
- | TRBJ2-7 | - | 14 | TRBV7-3 | TGTGCCAGCAGCTTAGATCCAGGGGTTTCCGAGCAGTACTTC | CASSLDPGVSEQYF
- | TRBJ2-7 | - | 13 | TRBV25-1 | TGTGCCAGCAGTGCTGGGCCCGCCTACGAGCAGTACTTC | CASSAGPAYEQYF
TRBD2 | TRBJ2-7 | - | 17 | TRBV28 | TGTGCCAGCAGTTTTAATGTACTAGCGGGAGGGACCTACGAGCAGTACTTC | CASSFNVLAGGTYEQYF
- | TRBJ1-2 | few | 14 | TRBV6-5 | TGTGCCAGCAGTTACACACAGGAAGTCTATGGCTACACCTTC | CASSYTQEVYGYTF
- | TRBJ2-7 | - | 15 | TRBV6-4 | TGTGCCAGCAGTGTCCAAAGGGGACAAATCTACGAGCAGTACTTC | CASSVQRGQIYEQYF
TRBD1 | TRBJ1-2 | - | 15 | TRBV7-9 | TGTGCCAGCAGCTTCCGGGACAGGGGCAACTATGGCTACACCTTC | CASSFRDRGNYGYTF
TRBD2 | TRBJ2-5 | - | 13 | TRBV27 | TGTGCCAGCAGTTATGCCGGGAGGGAGACCCAGTACTTC | CASSYAGRETQYF
- | TRBJ1-5 | - | 17 | TRBV19 | TGTGCCAGTAGTATTCCCCACAGGCTTTGGGGCAATCAGCCCCAGCATTTT | CASSIPHRLWGNQPQHF
TRBD2 | TRBJ2-1 | - | 19 | TRBV2 | TGTGCCAGCAGAGACACCGGGACTAGCGGGAGATTTAGGTACAATGAGCAGTTCTTC | CASRDTGTSGRFRYNEQFF